This T cell receptor beta chain appears in the sequencing data of a study of technical replicates of blood from several donors. The CDR3 totals 14 residues. V was clipped by 5 bases and J by 7 bases; unmatched bases: 2. Germline CDR1 reads SGHVS; CDR2 reads FNYEAQ. Profiling relied on immunoSEQ multiplex PCR, and the TCRdb table lists in-frame clones only, not all of them. The sample includes around 13,000 clones, 80% to 90% of them seen just once. This clonotype was obtained from a human donor in good health. This sequence joins TRBV7-6 and TRBJ1-4; 12 bases line up with TRBD1. Sequences were obtained from PBMCs. The CDR3 loop is CASSQGQGAEKLFF. Here the CDR3 DNA reads TGTGCCAGCAGCCAGGGACAGGGGGCTGAAAAACTGTTTTTT.